The source of this T cell receptor (beta chain) is a study of CD8 T cells in Susac syndrome (dated by TCRdb to between 2018 and 2021). At the level of the whole study: Repertoire sequencing was used to test whether CD8+ T cell activation and differentiation in Susac syndrome was antigen driven.

The research as a whole found: The number of individuals in the TCR sequencing and HLA analysis was acknowledged as relatively small.

V is reduced by 2 bases and J by 0 bases, leaving a spacing of 9 bases between them. Measured from the cysteine to the phenylalanine, the CDR3 is 14 residues long. The CDR3 DNA has 42 bases and is translated from base 1. In the germline V gene (reference sequence), CDR1 corresponds to DFQATT and CDR2 to SNEGSKA. Points on this clonotype: Its antigen is unknown. No much larger clone exists at a distance of one base, and base qualities are not known.

RNA was extracted using the RNeasy kit, and roughly 0.45 to 1 microgram was reverse transcribed with random hexamers. The immunoSEQ multiplex PCR assay, covering 54 Vbeta and 13 Jbeta segments, was used to amplify TCR beta CDR3 regions. PCR amplification bias was corrected by using a synthetic template baseline for primer optimization and computational correction. On the study's bioinformatics: Reads were annotated to V, D and J genes according to IMGT and were analyzed with immunoSEQ Analyzer, with only productive sequences retained. Clonality was calculated as one minus the Shannon entropy normalized by log2 of the number of productive unique sequences. For each patient and control, public and private clones were evaluated within the 100 most prevalent clones. Susac-specific clones were defined as absent from healthy and MS cohorts, about 1,100 published viral clones and other ImmuneACCESS disease sequences. Through fastp at Q25 and MiXCR, TCRdb rebuilt clones from the public reads, retaining in-frame beta chains. Entries are consolidated by CDR3 protein sequence, retaining the most common genes and DNA. The V and J calls follow TCRdb's processing rather than the paper's. This sample lists roughly 160,000 distinct CDR3 sequences; around 95% were detected once. The ten biggest clones cover around 0.15% of the sample.

High-throughput TCR beta sequencing profiled peripheral blood CD8+ and CD4+ T cells from healthy donors, Susac syndrome patients and multiple sclerosis patients. Healthy donors were age- and sex-matched controls. Bulk CD8+ and CD4+ T cells were purified magnetically by negative isolation, whereas CD8+ TEMRA cells were enriched by FACS. Blood was collected in EDTA tubes and processed within 24 hours, with PBMCs isolated through density gradient centrifugation. PBMCs destined for TCR sequencing were cryopreserved in liquid nitrogen and later thawed in a 37 °C water bath. A purity of at least 90% was achieved for sorted or isolated CD4+, CD8+ and CD8+ TEMRA cells.

What was sequenced was CD4+ T cells from PBMCs. The sequence derives from a human donor in good health. The receptor chain draws on TRBV20-1 and TRBJ2-3; the D segment cannot be called with confidence. The CDR3 is CSARPGSSTDTQYF. The bases are TGCAGTGCTAGACCGGGCTCTAGCACAGATACGCAGTATTTT.